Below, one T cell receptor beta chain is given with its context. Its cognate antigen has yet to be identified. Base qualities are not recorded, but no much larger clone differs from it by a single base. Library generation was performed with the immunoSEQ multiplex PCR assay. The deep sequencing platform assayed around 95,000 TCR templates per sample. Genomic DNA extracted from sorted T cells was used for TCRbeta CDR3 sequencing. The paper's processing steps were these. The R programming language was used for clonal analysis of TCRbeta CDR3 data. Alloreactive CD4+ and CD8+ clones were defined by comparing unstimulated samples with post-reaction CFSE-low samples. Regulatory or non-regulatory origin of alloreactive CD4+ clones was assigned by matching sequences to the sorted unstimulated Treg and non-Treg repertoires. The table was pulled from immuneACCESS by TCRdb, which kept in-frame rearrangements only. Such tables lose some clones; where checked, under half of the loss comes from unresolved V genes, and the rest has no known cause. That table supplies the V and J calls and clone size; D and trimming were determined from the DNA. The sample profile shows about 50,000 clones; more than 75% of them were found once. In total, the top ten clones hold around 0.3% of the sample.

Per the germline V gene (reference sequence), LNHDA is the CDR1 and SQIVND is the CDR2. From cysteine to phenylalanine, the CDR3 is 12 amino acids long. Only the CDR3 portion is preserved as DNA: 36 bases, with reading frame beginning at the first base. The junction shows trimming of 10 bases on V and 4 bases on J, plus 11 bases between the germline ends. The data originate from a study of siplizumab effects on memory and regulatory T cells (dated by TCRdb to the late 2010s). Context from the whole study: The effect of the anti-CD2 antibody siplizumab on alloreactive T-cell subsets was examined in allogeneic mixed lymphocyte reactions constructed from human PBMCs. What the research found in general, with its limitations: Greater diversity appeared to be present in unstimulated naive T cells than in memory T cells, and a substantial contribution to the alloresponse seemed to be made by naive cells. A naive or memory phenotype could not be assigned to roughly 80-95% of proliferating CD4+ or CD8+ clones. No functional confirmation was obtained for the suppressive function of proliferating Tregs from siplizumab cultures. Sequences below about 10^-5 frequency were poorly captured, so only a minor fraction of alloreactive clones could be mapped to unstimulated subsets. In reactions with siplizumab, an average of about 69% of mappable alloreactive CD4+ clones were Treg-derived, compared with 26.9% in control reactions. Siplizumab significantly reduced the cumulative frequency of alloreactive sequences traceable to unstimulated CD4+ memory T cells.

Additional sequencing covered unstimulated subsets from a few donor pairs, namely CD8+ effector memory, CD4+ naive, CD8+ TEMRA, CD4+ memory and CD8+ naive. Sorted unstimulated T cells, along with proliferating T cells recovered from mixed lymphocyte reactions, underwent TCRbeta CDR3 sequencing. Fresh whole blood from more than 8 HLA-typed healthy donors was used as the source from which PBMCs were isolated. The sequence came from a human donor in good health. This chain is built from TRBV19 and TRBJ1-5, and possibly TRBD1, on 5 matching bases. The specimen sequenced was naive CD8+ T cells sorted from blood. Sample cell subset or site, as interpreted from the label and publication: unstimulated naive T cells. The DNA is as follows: TGTGCCACCACCTGGGGGAATCAGCCCCAGCATTTT. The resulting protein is CATTWGNQPQHF.